The 25 T cell receptor beta chains below all came from one sample that was sequenced in a study of ipilimumab plus nivolumab after autologous stem cell transplantation. Generated by immunoSEQ multiplex PCR, the TCRdb table keeps only in-frame clones and is missing some. The data hold roughly 25,000 clones, with about 86% observed a single time. Sample: PBMCs, taken in a trial of ipilimumab plus nivolumab as post-transplant consolidation. These receptors came from a male donor with diffuse large B-cell lymphoma.

The rearrangement joins TRBV5-8 to TRBJ1-5, with D possibly matching TRBD1 (6 bases). Trimming stripped 5 bases from V and 1 base from J, with 10 bases between. This CDR3 comprises 14 residues. Per germline, CDR1 SGHTS and CDR2 YDEGEE. The CDR3 DNA sequence: TGTGCCAGCAGAACCACAGGGAGCAATCAGCCCCAGCATTTT. Amino acid sequence: CASRTTGSNQPQHF.

This clone was seen a single time. The rearrangement joins TRBV30 to TRBJ2-1, with D tentatively TRBD1 (6 bases). With 1 base removed from V and 8 bases from J, the gap between germline ends came to 15 bases. There are 14 residues in the CDR3. Germline V lookup: CDR1 GTSNPN, CDR2 SVGIG (reference sequence). Here the CDR3 reads CAWSAKTGTDEQFF. For the CDR3, the DNA is TGTGCCTGGAGTGCAAAAACAGGGACGGATGAGCAGTTCTTC.

The CDR3 protein is CASSLWTGNTEAFF. In DNA form, the CDR3 reads TGTGCCAGCAGCCTATGGACAGGGAACACTGAAGCTTTCTTT. The J gene is TRBJ1-1, the V gene TRBV7-6; 7 nucleotides match TRBD1. CDR1 and CDR2 from the germline V gene are SGHVS and FNYEAQ. The V and J ends lost 5 bases and 1 base, in that order; junction bases with no gene match: 4. The CDR3 is 14 residues long.

The J gene is TRBJ1-5, the V gene TRBV12-5; D gene ambiguous. This CDR3 has 14 amino acids. Germline-derived CDR1 and CDR2 are LGHNT and FRNRAP. V lost 2 bases, J lost 3 bases, and 8 bases lay in between. CDR3 sequence reads: CASGLSGINQPQHF. CDR3 coding DNA: TGTGCTAGTGGTTTGAGCGGGATCAATCAGCCCCAGCATTTT. Drawing the rest from reference TRBV12-5 and TRBJ1-5, the complete variable domain is DARVTQTPRHKVTEMGQEVTMRCQPILGHNTVFWYRQTMMQGLELLAYFRNRAPLDDSGMPKDRFSAEMPDATLATLKIQPSEPRDSAVYFCASGLSGINQPQHFGDGTRLSIL.

The V and J genes are TRBV5-1 and TRBJ2-3; D is uncertain. This CDR3 has 15 amino acids. The V end was cut by 0 bases, the J end by 0 bases, with 8 bases between. The germline gives CDR1 SGHRS, CDR2 YFSETQ. For the CDR3, the DNA is TGCGCCAGCAGCTTGGTCTCACCTAGCACAGATACGCAGTATTTT. Amino acid sequence: CASSLVSPSTDTQYF.

This clone has a single count. The chain combines TRBV5-6 with TRBJ2-1, with D uncertain. The CDR3 is 13 amino acids. The V gene's germline CDR1 is SGHDT and CDR2 YYEEEE. The V gene lost 3 bases and the J gene lost 7 bases, with 11 bases spanning the gap. The CDR3: CASSSVTLNEQFF. CDR3 DNA sequence: TGTGCCAGCAGCTCCGTGACCCTTAATGAGCAGTTCTTC.

The genes are TRBV2 and TRBJ2-5, with a tentative D call TRBD1 (7 bases). Looked up from germline, CDR1 is SNHLY and CDR2 is FYNNEI. The CDR3 runs 15 residues. The V end lost 4 bases, the J end lost 5 bases, and 17 bases lay between the germline ends. Here the CDR3 DNA reads TGTGCCAGCAGTGCCAGACAGGGAGGTCGGGAGACCCAGTACTTC. This gives the protein CASSARQGGRETQYF.

J is TRBJ1-4 and V is TRBV9; TRBD1 matches at 7 bases. Germline CDR1 SGDLS, CDR2 YYNGEE. V lost 4 bases to trimming and J lost 3 bases; unmatched junction nucleotides: 6. The CDR3 has 15 amino acids. The CDR3 nucleotides are TGTGCCAGCAGCCCAGGGGGGGTAGCTAATGAAAAACTGTTTTTT. Translation gives CASSPGGVANEKLFF.

This sequence joins TRBV19 and TRBJ1-3; the match to TRBD1 covers 7 bases. The germline V gene has CDR1 LNHDA and CDR2 SQIVND (reference sequence). Losses at the gene ends were 11 bases for V and 0 bases for J; bases not matched to a gene: 7. The CDR3 has 14 amino acids. In nucleotides, the CDR3 is TGTGCCGCCGAGGACAGGCACTCTGGAAACACCATATATTTT. Encoded protein: CAAEDRHSGNTIYF. Filled out from reference TRBV19 and TRBJ1-3, the complete variable domain reads DGGITQSPKYLFRKEGQNVTLSCEQNLNHDAMYWYRQDPGQGLRLIYYSQIVNDFQKGDIAEGYSVSREKKESFPLTVTSAQKNPTAFYLCAAEDRHSGNTIYFGEGSWLTVV.

The V gene is TRBV28, the J gene TRBJ2-3, with D possibly TRBD1 on 5 matching bases. V was pared by 5 bases and J by 1 base, with 10 bases between. Germline-derived CDR1 and CDR2 are MDHEN and SYDVKM. The CDR3 consists of 14 residues. The CDR3 region has the DNA TGTGCCAGCAGTACCCAGGGCGGCACAGATACGCAGTATTTT. It translates to CASSTQGGTDTQYF.

This rearrangement joins TRBV2 to TRBJ2-4, with D perhaps TRBD2 (5 bases). The CDR3 is made up of 15 amino acids. Germline CDR1 is SNHLY and CDR2 is FYNNEI. V was clipped by 0 bases and J by 6 bases, with 12 bases between them. CDR3 bases: TGTGCCAGCAGTGAAGCGCCCCCACGGGGAAACATTCAGTACTTC. Translation: CASSEAPPRGNIQYF.

Comments on this clone: At one of its ends the junction is not consistent with the germline gene, which may arise from a read error. This chain links TRBV5-4 with TRBJ1-6; 11 bases agree with TRBD1. The germline V gene has CDR1 SGHNT and CDR2 YYREEE (reference sequence). The CDR3 length is 17 residues. In nucleotides, the CDR3 is TGCGCCAGCAGCCCCTGGACAGGGGGCCAGGATAATTCACCCCTCCACTTT. This sequence encodes CASSPWTGGQDNSPLHF.

V gene TRBV7-2 combines with J gene TRBJ2-1; 10 positions agree with TRBD2. The ends lost 1 base at V and 4 bases at J; junction bases unmatched: 4. This CDR3 is 16 amino acids long. CDR1 and CDR2 from the germline V gene are SGHTA and FQGNSA. DNA of the CDR3: TGTGCCAGCAGCTTAGAAGTACTAGCGGGGTACAATGAGCAGTTCTTC. Its protein is CASSLEVLAGYNEQFF.

The gene calls are TRBV2 and TRBJ2-5, with D tentatively TRBD1 (8 bases). The CDR3 sequence is 13 residues long. Germline V lookup: CDR1 SNHLY, CDR2 FYNNEI. The V end lost 7 bases, the J end lost 5 bases, and 14 bases lay between the germline ends. CDR3 sequence reads: CASTDRGGETQYF. CDR3 bases: TGTGCCAGCACAGACAGGGGAGGGGAGACCCAGTACTTC. Complete variable domain (other parts from reference TRBV2 and TRBJ2-5): EPEVTQTPSHQVTQMGQEVILRCVPISNHLYFYWYRQILGQKVEFLVSFYNNEISEKSEIFDDQFSVERPDGSNFTLKIRSTKLEDSAMYFCASTDRGGETQYFGPGTRLLVL.

This chain joins TRBV9 and TRBJ1-1, with D possibly being TRBD1 (6 bases). The V end was cut by 3 bases, the J end by 5 bases, with 11 bases between. The V gene's germline CDR1 is SGDLS and CDR2 YYNGEE. CDR3 size: 13 residues. The CDR3 DNA reads as TGTGCCAGCAGCGAGGACACAGGGACTGAAGCTTTCTTT. This gives the protein CASSEDTGTEAFF.

The table lists this clone with a count of one. V is TRBV18 and J is TRBJ2-5, with unresolved D. Germline CDR1 KGHSH, CDR2 LQKENI. The V and J ends lost 9 bases and 0 bases respectively, with 14 bases between them. The CDR3 covers 14 residues. The CDR3 sequence is CASHTTANQETQYF. The CDR3 region has the DNA TGTGCCAGTCACACGACGGCAAACCAAGAGACCCAGTACTTC.

V and J are TRBV10-3 and TRBJ1-2; TRBD1 aligns across 7 bases. The CDR3 length is 14 residues. V shed 3 bases, J shed 0 bases, and the junction held 1 base outside the gene matches. The germline gives CDR1 ENHRY, CDR2 SYGVKD. In nucleotides, the CDR3 is TGTGCCATCAGTGAAGGGACAGCTAACTATGGCTACACCTTC. Translating gives CAISEGTANYGYTF.

The chain combines TRBV15 with TRBJ2-5; 8 positions match TRBD2. Germline CDR1 is LNHNV and CDR2 is YYDKDF (reference sequence). V dropped 3 bases and J dropped 7; count of bases not matched to a gene: 13. CDR3 length equals 16 residues. The CDR3 reads CATSSDPQRAGGTQYF. CDR3 DNA: TGTGCCACCAGCAGCGACCCCCAGAGGGCGGGGGGGACCCAGTACTTC.

This chain links TRBV9 with TRBJ1-4, with D possibly TRBD1 on 5 matching bases. Per the germline V gene, CDR1 is SGDLS and CDR2 is YYNGEE. The V and J ends lost 0 bases and 8 bases respectively, with 14 bases between them. CDR3 length equals 15 residues. This chain's CDR3 is CASSVGWGDREKLFF. The CDR3 DNA reads TGTGCCAGCAGCGTAGGATGGGGCGATCGGGAAAAACTGTTTTTT.

The gene calls are TRBV7-2 and TRBJ2-5; 8 positions match TRBD2. Germline assignment: CDR1 SGHTA and CDR2 FQGNSA. V lost 5 bases and J lost 5; bases outside the gene matches: 10. This CDR3 contains 15 residues. The DNA for the CDR3 is TGTGCCAGCAGCAATAGCGGGGTCCCAGGGGAGACCCAGTACTTC. This codes for CASSNSGVPGETQYF.

The chain carries TRBV6-5 and TRBJ2-3, with 11 positions matching TRBD2. This CDR3 contains 15 residues. After removal of 5 bases from V and 2 bases from J, the junction contained 3 bases not matched to a gene. Germline CDR1 is MNHEY and CDR2 is SVGAGI. CDR3 region: CASSPSGGHTDTQYF. The CDR3 DNA sequence: TGTGCCAGCAGTCCTAGCGGGGGGCACACAGATACGCAGTATTTT.

This chain uses TRBV15 with TRBJ1-1, with no clear D. Germline V gene lookup returns CDR1 LNHNV and CDR2 YYDKDF (reference sequence). The V and J ends lost 0 bases and 0 bases respectively, with 11 bases between them. This CDR3 region has 16 residues. CDR3 sequence (DNA): TGTGCCACCAGCAGAGATTGGAGTTCCATGAACACTGAAGCTTTCTTT. It yields the protein CATSRDWSSMNTEAFF.

To note about this clone: One end of the junction varies from germline; a read error may be responsible. The CDR3 sequence is CASATSGGAGELFF. The CDR3 region has the DNA TGTGCTAGTGCTACTAGCGGGGGGGCCGGCGAGCTGTTTTTT. J is TRBJ2-2 and V is TRBV12-5; 13 positions agree with TRBD2. Per the germline V gene, CDR1 is LGHNT and CDR2 is FRNRAP. The CDR3 is made up of 14 amino acids.

This clone came up a few times. V usage is TRBV14 and J usage is TRBJ1-6, with D perhaps matching TRBD1 (6 bases). This CDR3 is 20 amino acids long. Germline values: CDR1 SGHDN, CDR2 FVKESK. V lost 0 bases and J 1 base, leaving 19 bases between the germline ends. This CDR3 is CASSQDPYSWGRSYNSPLHF. CDR3 DNA sequence: TGTGCCAGCAGCCAAGACCCTTACAGTTGGGGGCGATCCTATAATTCACCCCTCCACTTT. Full variable domain (remainder filled in from reference TRBV14 and TRBJ1-6): EAGVTQFPSHSVIEKGQTVTLRCDPISGHDNLYWYRRVMGKEIKFLLHFVKESKQDESGMPNNRFLAERTGGTYSTLKVQPAELEDSGVYFCASSQDPYSWGRSYNSPLHFGNGTRLTVT.

The chain employs TRBV5-4 and TRBJ1-1; no definite D call. The germline V and J ends were trimmed by 1 base and 2 bases, with 9 bases remaining between them. This CDR3 is 14 amino acids long. The germline V gene has CDR1 SGHNT and CDR2 YYREEE (reference sequence). The CDR3 DNA is TGTGCCAGCAGCTTGCCGTACGGAAACACTGAAGCTTTCTTT. This translates into CASSLPYGNTEAFF.